The 29 T cell receptor beta chains below were found in one sample sequenced in a study of T cells expressing NK-cell markers. TCRdb reprocessed the 5' RACE reads, with one entry per CDR3 protein and no DNA. This sample carries some 120,000 distinct CDR3 sequences, with around 18% going to the ten biggest clones. The sequenced sample consisted of blood T cells: a sorted CD56 or NKG2C T cell subset, CD4+ or CD8+ T cells, or bulk PBMC T cells (not recorded which). Receptor source: a woman aged 18 to 69 in good health.

V usage is TRBV24-1 and J usage is TRBJ1-4. The CDR3 consists of 13 residues. The germline CDR1 and CDR2 sequences are KGHDR and SFDVKD. This CDR3 is CATIGRSNEKLFF.

The genes are TRBV12-3 or TRBV12-4 and TRBJ1-5; TCRdb calls TRBD1, which cannot be checked without DNA. The CDR3 spans 14 residues. CDR3 amino acids: CASTWGTGNQPQHF.

V is TRBV12-3 or TRBV12-4 and J is TRBJ1-5; TCRdb indicates TRBD1, and absent DNA this call remains unverified. The CDR3 is 15 amino acids. CDR3 residues: CASSWDSGSNQPQHF.

The rearrangement uses TRBV7-6 and TRBJ2-1; TCRdb reports TRBD1, a call that lacks DNA to check it against. Germline V lookup: CDR1 SGHVS, CDR2 FNYEAQ. The CDR3 runs to 14 residues. The CDR3 region is CASSRGPEDSEQFF.

The J gene is TRBJ2-7, the V gene TRBV7-9; TCRdb designates TRBD2, a call that cannot be tested without DNA. CDR3 length: 14 amino acids. Germline V gene sequence: CDR1 SEHNR, CDR2 FQNEAQ (reference sequence). The CDR3 is CASRPPSVLVEQYF.

The chain links TRBV4-2 to TRBJ2-1. Germline CDR1 is LGHNA and CDR2 is YNFKEQ. The CDR3 sequence is 13 residues long. The CDR3 protein is CASSQPDYNEQFF.

The chain has TRBV5-4 and TRBJ2-1; TCRdb calls TRBD2, which cannot be checked without DNA. CDR1 SGHNT and CDR2 YYREEE come from the germline V gene (reference sequence). This CDR3 is 15 amino acids long. CDR3: CASSPGLAAYNEQFF.

V usage is TRBV6-8 and J usage is TRBJ2-2; TCRdb's D call, TRBD1, is unchecked because there is no DNA. This CDR3 is built from 17 residues. The V gene's germline CDR1 is MNHGY and CDR2 SAAAGT. The CDR3 is CASSYSRQERFTGELFF.

The chain joins TRBV29-1 to TRBJ1-1. The CDR3 length is 15 residues. The germline V gene has CDR1 SQVTM and CDR2 ANQGSEA. The CDR3: CSVVGEGPMNTEAFF.

The chain carries TRBV7-2 and TRBJ1-2; the TRBD1 assignment by TCRdb is unverifiable without DNA. This CDR3 is 17 amino acids long. From germline, CDR1 is SGHTA and CDR2 FQGNSA. The CDR3 reads CASSFPGFTGTHYGYTF. Based on the CDR3 plus reference TRBV7-2 and TRBJ1-2, the full variable domain is GAGVSQSPSNKVTEKGKDVELRCDPISGHTALYWYRQSLGQGLEFLIYFQGNSAPDKSGLPSDRFSAERTGGSVSTLTIQRTQQEDSAVYLCASSFPGFTGTHYGYTFGSGTRLTVV.

The rearrangement joins TRBV5-5 to TRBJ2-7. Per germline, CDR1 SGHKS and CDR2 YYEKEE (reference sequence). The CDR3 is 14 amino acids. The CDR3: CASSLLTPTYEQYF. Together with reference TRBV5-5 and TRBJ2-7, the CDR3 gives the full variable domain: DAGVTQSPTHLIKTRGQQVTLRCSPISGHKSVSWYQQVLGQGPQFIFQYYEKEERGRGNFPDRFSARQFPNYSSELNVNALLLGDSALYLCASSLLTPTYEQYFGPGTRLTVT.

CDR3: CSAFAVQVGYNEQFF. This chain connects TRBV20-1 to TRBJ2-1. Germline CDR1 is DFQATT and CDR2 is SNEGSKA (reference sequence). This CDR3 has 15 amino acids.

This chain connects TRBV6-1 to TRBJ2-3; TCRdb picks TRBD2, but there is no DNA to check that call. There are 14 residues in the CDR3. Germline CDR1 is MNHNS and CDR2 is SASEGT. CDR3 amino acids: CASSEDWEADTQYF.

The gene calls are TRBV5-1 and TRBJ2-7. Germline assignment: CDR1 SGHRS and CDR2 YFSETQ. There are 11 residues in the CDR3. CDR3 protein: CASSFGHEQYF.

The CDR3 region is CASVAGDPSRETQYF. This chain connects TRBV7-2 to TRBJ2-5; the TRBD2 assignment by TCRdb is unverifiable without DNA. This CDR3 has 15 amino acids. In germline, CDR1 is SGHTA, CDR2 FQGNSA.

The CDR3 reads CASSHVGVGGELFF. The chain combines TRBV13 with TRBJ2-2. Looked up from germline, CDR1 is PRHDT and CDR2 is FYEKMQ (reference sequence). CDR3 size: 14 residues. The full variable domain, with the rest looked up from reference TRBV13 and TRBJ2-2, is AAGVIQSPRHLIKEKRETATLKCYPIPRHDTVYWYQQGPGQDPQFLISFYEKMQSDKGSIPDRFSAQQFSDYHSELNMSSLELGDSALYFCASSHVGVGGELFFGEGSRLTVL.

The V call is TRBV20-1, the J call TRBJ2-2; TCRdb selects TRBD1, and the lack of DNA leaves this call unchecked. The CDR3 sequence is 15 residues long. The germline gives CDR1 DFQATT, CDR2 SNEGSKA (reference sequence). CDR3 residues: CSARGSRGGAGELFF.

This CDR3 reads CSASGRQGASGWINTGELFF. The V and J genes are TRBV20-1 and TRBJ2-2; lacking DNA, the TRBD2 call made by TCRdb goes unchecked. The germline V gene has CDR1 DFQATT and CDR2 SNEGSKA (reference sequence). The length of the CDR3 is 20 residues.

The rearrangement links TRBV29-1 to TRBJ1-1; TCRdb calls TRBD1, which cannot be checked without DNA. The germline V gene has CDR1 SQVTM and CDR2 ANQGSEA. CDR3 length: 14 amino acids. The CDR3 here is CSVRGLEPGTEAFF.

The V and J genes are TRBV28 and TRBJ2-5; there is no DNA to check the TCRdb D call of TRBD1. There are 14 residues in the CDR3. Germline values: CDR1 MDHEN, CDR2 SYDVKM. CDR3 protein: CASSEGQLQGTQYF.

The rearrangement links TRBV6-5 to TRBJ1-5; TCRdb gives TRBD1 as the D gene, but with no DNA this cannot be confirmed. The germline V gene has CDR1 MNHEY and CDR2 SVGAGI. This CDR3 is 11 amino acids long. CDR3 region: CASGQSQPQHF.

This sequence joins TRBV6-1 and TRBJ2-7; TCRdb lists TRBD2, though no DNA is available to test this call. Germline loops: CDR1 MNHNS, CDR2 SASEGT. This CDR3 has 13 amino acids. CDR3 sequence: CASTSRTLQEQYF.

The CDR3 is CATAGEQETQYF. This chain joins TRBV12-5 and TRBJ2-5; the D call of TRBD1 rests on TCRdb alone, since no DNA is present to check it. The germline V gene has CDR1 LGHNT and CDR2 FRNRAP. There are 12 residues in the CDR3. The full variable domain, rest sourced from reference TRBV12-5 and TRBJ2-5, is DARVTQTPRHKVTEMGQEVTMRCQPILGHNTVFWYRQTMMQGLELLAYFRNRAPLDDSGMPKDRFSAEMPDATLATLKIQPSEPRDSAVYFCATAGEQETQYFGPGTRLLVL.

The gene calls are TRBV11-1 and TRBJ2-4; no DNA is available, so the TRBD1 call from TCRdb remains unchecked. This CDR3 spans 17 amino acids. Germline CDR1 SGHAT, CDR2 FQDESV (reference sequence). The CDR3 loop reads CASSIPRDRVTKNIQYF.

The chain links TRBV19 to TRBJ1-2; TCRdb selects TRBD1, and the lack of DNA leaves this call unchecked. CDR1 LNHDA and CDR2 SQIVND come from the germline V gene (reference sequence). This CDR3 has 14 amino acids. This chain's CDR3 is CASSMRQKGHGYTF.

CDR3 residues: CASSANGVIEETQYF. The rearrangement uses TRBV19 and TRBJ2-5; TCRdb's assignment of TRBD2 cannot be checked, as there is no DNA. The CDR3 length is 15 residues. Germline V gene sequence: CDR1 LNHDA, CDR2 SQIVND (reference sequence).

The chain is built from TRBV12-3 or TRBV12-4 and TRBJ2-3; the D call from TCRdb, TRBD1, cannot be confirmed without DNA. The CDR3 is made up of 15 amino acids. CDR3 protein: CASSKITGNTDTQYF.

The chain has TRBV18 and TRBJ2-7. The V gene's germline CDR1 is KGHSH and CDR2 LQKENI. The CDR3 totals 14 residues. The CDR3 reads CASSLRDSSYEQYF.

V is TRBV4-2 and J is TRBJ1-2. The CDR3 spans 14 residues. Germline loops: CDR1 LGHNA, CDR2 YNFKEQ. CDR3 loop: CASSQGDLGYGYTF.